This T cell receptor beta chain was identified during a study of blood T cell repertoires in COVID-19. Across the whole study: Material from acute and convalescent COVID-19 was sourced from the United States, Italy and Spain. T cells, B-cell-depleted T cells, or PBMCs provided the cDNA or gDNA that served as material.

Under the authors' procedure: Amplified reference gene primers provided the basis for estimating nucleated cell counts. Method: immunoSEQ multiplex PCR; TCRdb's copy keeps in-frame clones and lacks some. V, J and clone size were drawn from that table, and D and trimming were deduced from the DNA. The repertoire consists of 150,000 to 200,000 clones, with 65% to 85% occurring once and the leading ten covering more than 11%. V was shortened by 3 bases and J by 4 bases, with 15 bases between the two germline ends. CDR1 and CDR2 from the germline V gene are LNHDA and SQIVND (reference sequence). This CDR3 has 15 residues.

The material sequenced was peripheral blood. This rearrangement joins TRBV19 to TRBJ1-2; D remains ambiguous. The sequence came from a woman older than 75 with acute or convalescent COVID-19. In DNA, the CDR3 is TGTGCCAGTAGTATTGCGGCAGCTTTCCGCTATGGCTACACCTTC. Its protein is CASSIAAAFRYGYTF. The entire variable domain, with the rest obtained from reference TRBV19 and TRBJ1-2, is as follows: DGGITQSPKYLFRKEGQNVTLSCEQNLNHDAMYWYRQDPGQGLRLIYYSQIVNDFQKGDIAEGYSVSREKKESFPLTVTSAQKNPTAFYLCASSIAAAFRYGYTFGSGTRLTVV.